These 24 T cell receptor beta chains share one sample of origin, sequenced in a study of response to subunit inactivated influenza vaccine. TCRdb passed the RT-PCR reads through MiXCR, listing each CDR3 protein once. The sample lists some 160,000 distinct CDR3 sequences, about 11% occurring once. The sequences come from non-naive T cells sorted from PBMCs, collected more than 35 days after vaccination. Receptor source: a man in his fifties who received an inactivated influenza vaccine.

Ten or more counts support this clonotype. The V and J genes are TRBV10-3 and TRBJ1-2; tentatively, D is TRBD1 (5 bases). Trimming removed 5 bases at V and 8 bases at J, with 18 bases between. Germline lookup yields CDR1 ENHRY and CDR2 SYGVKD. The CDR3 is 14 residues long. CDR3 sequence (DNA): TGTGCCATCAGTCTCTGGGACGGGAAAGAGGGCTACACCTTC. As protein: CAISLWDGKEGYTF.

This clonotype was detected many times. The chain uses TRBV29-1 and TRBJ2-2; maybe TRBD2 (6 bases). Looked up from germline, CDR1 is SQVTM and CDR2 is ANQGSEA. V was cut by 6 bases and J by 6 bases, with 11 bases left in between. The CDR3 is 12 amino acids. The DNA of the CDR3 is TGCAGCGTACGGGAGAGGTCCGGGGAGCTGTTTTTT. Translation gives CSVRERSGELFF.

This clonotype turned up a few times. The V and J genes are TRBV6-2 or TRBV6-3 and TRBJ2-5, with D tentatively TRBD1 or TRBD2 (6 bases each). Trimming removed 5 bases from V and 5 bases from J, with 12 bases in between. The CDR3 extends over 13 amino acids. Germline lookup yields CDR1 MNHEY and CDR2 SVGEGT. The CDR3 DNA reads TGTGCCAGCAGTCGCGGGACACACGAGACCCAGTACTTC. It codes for CASSRGTHETQYF.

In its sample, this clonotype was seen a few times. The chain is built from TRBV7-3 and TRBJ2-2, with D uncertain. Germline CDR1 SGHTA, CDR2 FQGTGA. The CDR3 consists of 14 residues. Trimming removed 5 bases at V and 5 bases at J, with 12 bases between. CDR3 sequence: CASSLDPGTGELFF. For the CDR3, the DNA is TGTGCCAGCAGCCTGGACCCTGGGACCGGGGAGCTGTTTTTT.

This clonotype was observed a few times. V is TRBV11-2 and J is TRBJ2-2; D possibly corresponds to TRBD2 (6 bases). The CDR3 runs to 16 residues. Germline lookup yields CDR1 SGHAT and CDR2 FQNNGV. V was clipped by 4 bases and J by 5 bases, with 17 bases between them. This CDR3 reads CASSSLAGRGTGELFF. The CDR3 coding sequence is TGTGCCAGCAGCTCTCTGGCGGGGCGCGGAACCGGGGAGCTGTTTTTT.

The DNA of the CDR3 is TGTGCCAGCACGGGGGGCGCTGCCGGGGAGCTGTTTTTT. Its translation: CASTGGAAGELFF. This rearrangement joins TRBV28 to TRBJ2-2; possibly TRBD2 for D (7 bases). Per germline, CDR1 MDHEN and CDR2 SYDVKM. V lost 7 bases and J lost 6, with 12 bases in between. CDR3 size: 13 residues. The full variable domain, in which reference TRBV28 and TRBJ2-2 provide the parts outside the CDR3, is DVKVTQSSRYLVKRTGEKVFLECVQDMDHENMFWYRQDPGLGLRLIYFSYDVKMKEKGDIPEGYSVSREKKERFSLILESASTNQTSMYLCASTGGAAGELFFGEGSRLTVL.

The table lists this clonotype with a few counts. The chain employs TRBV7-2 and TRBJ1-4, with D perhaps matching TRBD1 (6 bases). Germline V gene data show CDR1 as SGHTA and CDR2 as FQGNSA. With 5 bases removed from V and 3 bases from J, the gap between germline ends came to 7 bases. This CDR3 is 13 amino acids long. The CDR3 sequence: CASSRGPNEKLFF. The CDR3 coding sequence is TGTGCCAGCAGCCGGGGGCCTAATGAAAAACTGTTTTTT.

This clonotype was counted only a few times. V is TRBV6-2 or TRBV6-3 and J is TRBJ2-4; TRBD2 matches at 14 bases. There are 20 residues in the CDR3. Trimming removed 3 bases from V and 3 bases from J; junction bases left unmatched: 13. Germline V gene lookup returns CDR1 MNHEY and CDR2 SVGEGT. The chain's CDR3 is CASSYSSGTSGSKGKNIQYF. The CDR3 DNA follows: TGTGCCAGCAGTTATTCGTCCGGGACTAGCGGGAGTAAGGGCAAAAACATTCAGTACTTC.

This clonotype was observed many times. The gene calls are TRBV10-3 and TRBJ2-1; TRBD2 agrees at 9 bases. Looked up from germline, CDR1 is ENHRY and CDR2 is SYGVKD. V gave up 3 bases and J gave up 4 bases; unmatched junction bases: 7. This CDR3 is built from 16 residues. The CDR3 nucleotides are TGTGCCATCAGTGAAGCTCGACTAGCGGAGTACAATGAGCAGTTCTTC. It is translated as CAISEARLAEYNEQFF.

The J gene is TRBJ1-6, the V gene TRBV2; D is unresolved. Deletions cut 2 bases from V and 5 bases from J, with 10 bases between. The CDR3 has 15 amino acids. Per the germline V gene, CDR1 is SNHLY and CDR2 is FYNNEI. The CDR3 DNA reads TGTGCCAGCAGTGAACAGGAGTCTCATAATTCACCCCTCCACTTT. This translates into CASSEQESHNSPLHF.

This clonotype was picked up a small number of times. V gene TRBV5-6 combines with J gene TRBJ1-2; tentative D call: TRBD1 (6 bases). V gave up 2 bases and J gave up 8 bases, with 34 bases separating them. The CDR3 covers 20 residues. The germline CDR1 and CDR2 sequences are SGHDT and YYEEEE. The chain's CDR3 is CASSFLSPTGRPESPGGYTF. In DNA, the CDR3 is TGTGCCAGCAGCTTCTTGTCTCCGACAGGTCGACCCGAGTCCCCTGGCGGCTACACCTTC.

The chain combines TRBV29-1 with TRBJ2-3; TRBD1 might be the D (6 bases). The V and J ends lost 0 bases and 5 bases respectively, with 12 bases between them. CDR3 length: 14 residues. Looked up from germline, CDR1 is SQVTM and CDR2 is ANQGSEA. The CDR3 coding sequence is TGCAGCGTTGAAGACAGGGGTTCACAAGATACGCAGTATTTT. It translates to CSVEDRGSQDTQYF.

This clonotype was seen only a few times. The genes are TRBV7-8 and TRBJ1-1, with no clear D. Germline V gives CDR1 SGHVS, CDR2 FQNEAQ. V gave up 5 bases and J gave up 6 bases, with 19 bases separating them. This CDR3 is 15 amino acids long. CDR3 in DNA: TGTGCCAGCAGCCCCCCGGTAGGAGGGTGGCCTGAAGCTTTCTTT. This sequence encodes CASSPPVGGWPEAFF.

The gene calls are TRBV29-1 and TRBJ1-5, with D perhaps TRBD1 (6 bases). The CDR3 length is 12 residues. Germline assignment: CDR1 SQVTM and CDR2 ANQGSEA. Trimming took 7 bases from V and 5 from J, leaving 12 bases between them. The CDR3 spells CSAGGGDQPQHF. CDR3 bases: TGCAGCGCCGGAGGGGGAGATCAGCCCCAGCATTTT. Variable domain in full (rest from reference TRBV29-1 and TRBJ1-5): SAVISQKPSRDICQRGTSLTIQCQVDSQVTMMFWYRQQPGQSLTLIATANQGSEATYESGFVIDKFPISRPNLTFSTLTVSNMSPEDSSIYLCSAGGGDQPQHFGDGTRLSIL.

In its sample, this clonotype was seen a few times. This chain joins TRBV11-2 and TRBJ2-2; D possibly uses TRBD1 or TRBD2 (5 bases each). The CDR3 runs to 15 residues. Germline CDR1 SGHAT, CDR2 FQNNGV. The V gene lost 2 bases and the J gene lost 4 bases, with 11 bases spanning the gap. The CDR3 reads CASSLPRGTTGELFF. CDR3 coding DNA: TGTGCCAGCAGCTTACCTAGAGGGACCACCGGGGAGCTGTTTTTT.

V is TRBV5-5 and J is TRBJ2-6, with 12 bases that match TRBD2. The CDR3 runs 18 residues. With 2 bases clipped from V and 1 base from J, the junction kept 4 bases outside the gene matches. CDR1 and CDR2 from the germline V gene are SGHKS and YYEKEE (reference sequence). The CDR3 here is CASSLRTSGVSGANVLTF. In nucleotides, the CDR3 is TGTGCCAGCAGCTTACGGACTAGCGGGGTTTCTGGGGCCAACGTCCTGACTTTC. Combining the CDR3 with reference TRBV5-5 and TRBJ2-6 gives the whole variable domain DAGVTQSPTHLIKTRGQQVTLRCSPISGHKSVSWYQQVLGQGPQFIFQYYEKEERGRGNFPDRFSARQFPNYSSELNVNALLLGDSALYLCASSLRTSGVSGANVLTFGAGSRLTVL.

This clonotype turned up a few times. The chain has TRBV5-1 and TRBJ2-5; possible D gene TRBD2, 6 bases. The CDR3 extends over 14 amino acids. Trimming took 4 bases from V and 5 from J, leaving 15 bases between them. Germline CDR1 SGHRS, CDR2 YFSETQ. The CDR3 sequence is CASSPQWSGETQYF. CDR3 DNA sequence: TGCGCCAGCAGCCCCCAATGGAGCGGGGAGACCCAGTACTTC.

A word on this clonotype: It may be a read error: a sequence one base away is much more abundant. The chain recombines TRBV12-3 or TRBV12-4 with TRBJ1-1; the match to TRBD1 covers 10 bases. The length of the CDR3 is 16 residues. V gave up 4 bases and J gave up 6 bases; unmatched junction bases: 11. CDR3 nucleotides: TGTGCCAGCAGTTCTTACGCCCGGGACAGGGGCGCTGAAGCTTTCTTT. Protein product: CASSSYARDRGAEAFF.

CDR3 nucleotides: TGTGCCAGCAGTTTCCAGATGAACACTGAAGCTTTCTTT. Its protein is CASSFQMNTEAFF. The chain recombines TRBV12-3 or TRBV12-4 with TRBJ1-1; D is unclear. Trimming took 3 bases from V and 0 from J, leaving 5 bases between them. The CDR3 is 13 residues long.

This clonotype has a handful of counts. The CDR3 spells CASSFSRADEQYF. CDR3 coding DNA: TGTGCCAGCAGCTTCTCCAGGGCGGACGAGCAGTACTTC. The chain employs TRBV7-3 and TRBJ2-7, with D possibly matching TRBD1 (5 bases). CDR3 length: 13 amino acids. V was cut by 3 bases and J by 5 bases, with 11 bases left in between. Germline lookup yields CDR1 SGHTA and CDR2 FQGTGA.

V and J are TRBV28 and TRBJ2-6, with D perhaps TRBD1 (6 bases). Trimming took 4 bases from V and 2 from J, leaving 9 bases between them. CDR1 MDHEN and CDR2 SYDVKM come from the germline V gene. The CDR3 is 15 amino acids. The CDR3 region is CASSSRDTGANVLTF. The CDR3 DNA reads TGTGCCAGCAGTTCACGGGACACTGGGGCCAACGTCCTGACTTTC.

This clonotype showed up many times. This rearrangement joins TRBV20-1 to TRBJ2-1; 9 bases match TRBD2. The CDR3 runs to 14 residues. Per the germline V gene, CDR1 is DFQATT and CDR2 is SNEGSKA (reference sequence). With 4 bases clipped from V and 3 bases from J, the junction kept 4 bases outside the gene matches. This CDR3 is CSAKRGVNYNEQFF. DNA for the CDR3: TGCAGTGCTAAGCGGGGGGTAAACTACAATGAGCAGTTCTTC.

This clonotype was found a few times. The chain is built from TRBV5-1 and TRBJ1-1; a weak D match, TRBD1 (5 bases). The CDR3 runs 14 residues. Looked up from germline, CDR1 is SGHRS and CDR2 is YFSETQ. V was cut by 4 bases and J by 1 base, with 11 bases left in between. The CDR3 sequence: CASSGGTANTEAFF. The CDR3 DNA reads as TGCGCCAGCAGCGGGGGGACGGCGAACACTGAAGCTTTCTTT. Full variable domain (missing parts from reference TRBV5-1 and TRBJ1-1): KAGVTQTPRYLIKTRGQQVTLSCSPISGHRSVSWYQQTPGQGLQFLFEYFSETQRNKGNFPGRFSGRQFSNSRSEMNVSTLELGDSALYLCASSGGTANTEAFFGQGTRLTVV.

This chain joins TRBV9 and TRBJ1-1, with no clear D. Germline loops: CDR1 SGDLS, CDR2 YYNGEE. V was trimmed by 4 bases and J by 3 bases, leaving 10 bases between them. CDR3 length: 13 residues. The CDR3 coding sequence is TGTGCCAGCAGCCCAGGACTAGACACTGAAGCTTTCTTT. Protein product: CASSPGLDTEAFF.